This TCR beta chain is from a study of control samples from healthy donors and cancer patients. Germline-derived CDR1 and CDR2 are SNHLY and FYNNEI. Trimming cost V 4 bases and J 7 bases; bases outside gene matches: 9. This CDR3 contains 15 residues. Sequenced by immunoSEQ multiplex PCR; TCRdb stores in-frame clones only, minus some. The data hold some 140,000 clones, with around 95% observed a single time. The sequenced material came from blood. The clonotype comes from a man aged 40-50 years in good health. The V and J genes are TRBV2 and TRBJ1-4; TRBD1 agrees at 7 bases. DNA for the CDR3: TGTGCCAGCAGTGTCGTCGGGCAGGGGGGTGAAAAACTGTTTTTT. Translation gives CASSVVGQGGEKLFF.